These 19 T cell receptor beta chains were sequenced from one sample in a study of OX40 agonist ivuxolimab in advanced cancers. TCRdb's table, derived via immunoSEQ multiplex PCR, lists solely in-frame clones and lacks some. Altogether tens of thousands of clones are present, about 90% being singletons, with the ten largest covering around 0.54%. Sample: CD4+ or CD8+ T cells sorted from blood, taken in a trial of the OX40 agonist ivuxolimab. The receptors were gathered from an adult with an advanced solid tumor such as melanoma, head and neck, liver or kidney cancer.

For the CDR3, the DNA is TGTGCCAGCTCACCGGGACCTAACTATGGCTACACCTTC. It codes for CASSPGPNYGYTF. The chain uses TRBV18 and TRBJ1-2; D is perhaps TRBD1 (5 bases). Trimming removed 3 bases from V and 0 bases from J, with 5 bases in between. The germline V gene encodes CDR1 KGHSH and CDR2 LQKENI. The CDR3 extends over 13 amino acids.

The rearrangement joins TRBV18 to TRBJ2-5; TRBD1 aligns across 10 bases. CDR3 length: 16 amino acids. The germline CDR1 and CDR2 sequences are KGHSH and LQKENI. V gave up 3 bases and J gave up 3 bases; unmatched junction bases: 7. Here the CDR3 DNA reads TGTGCCAGCTCACCGGTGACAGGGGGCTGGGAAGAGACCCAGTACTTC. It yields the protein CASSPVTGGWEETQYF.

This chain links TRBV12-5 with TRBJ1-1; 7 bases align to TRBD1. Germline V lookup: CDR1 LGHNT, CDR2 FRNRAP. The ends lost 5 bases at V and 0 bases at J; junction bases unmatched: 12. This CDR3 has 17 amino acids. This CDR3 reads CASGLNTGDRMNTEAFF. The CDR3 region has the DNA TGTGCTAGTGGTCTGAATACAGGGGATCGCATGAACACTGAAGCTTTCTTT.

The chain employs TRBV28 and TRBJ2-3; TRBD1 is a possible D gene (6 bases). The CDR3 covers 15 residues. The germline V and J ends were trimmed by 3 bases and 2 bases, with 12 bases remaining between them. Germline CDR1 MDHEN, CDR2 SYDVKM. CDR3 DNA sequence: TGTGCCAGCAGTTTGGGGGCGGGCAACACAGATACGCAGTATTTT. This codes for CASSLGAGNTDTQYF.

V gene TRBV2 combines with J gene TRBJ2-5; tentatively, D is TRBD2 (5 bases). The germline V gene encodes CDR1 SNHLY and CDR2 FYNNEI. The CDR3 consists of 13 residues. The germline V and J ends were trimmed by 6 bases and 7 bases, with 15 bases remaining between them. CDR3 sequence (DNA): TGTGCCAGCAGCGCAGACAATCGGGGGACCCAGTACTTC. This sequence encodes CASSADNRGTQYF.

Only one count was recorded for this clone. The chain combines TRBV11-2 with TRBJ2-1; 7 bases are shared with TRBD2. Unmatched junction bases numbered 7, after V lost 0 bases and J lost 2 bases. Germline lookup yields CDR1 SGHAT and CDR2 FQNNGV. This CDR3 contains 17 residues. The chain's CDR3 is CASSLDPRLAAYNEQFF. DNA of the CDR3: TGTGCCAGCAGCTTAGATCCGAGGCTAGCGGCCTACAATGAGCAGTTCTTC.

The chain is built from TRBV7-6 and TRBJ2-3; 11 bases line up with TRBD2. Trimming took 0 bases from V and 5 from J; bases not matched to a gene: 7. Germline V CDR1 and CDR2: SGHVS, FNYEAQ. This CDR3 has 17 residues. The CDR3: CASSLALAGGVGDTQYF. The DNA of the CDR3 is TGTGCCAGCAGCTTAGCGTTAGCGGGAGGGGTTGGAGATACGCAGTATTTT.

In this sample, this clone turned up once. This chain joins TRBV7-2 and TRBJ1-5; D is perhaps TRBD1 (5 bases). Germline V gene data show CDR1 as SGHTA and CDR2 as FQGNSA. This CDR3 is built from 16 residues. With 1 base removed from V and 3 bases from J, the gap between germline ends came to 13 bases. The DNA of the CDR3 is TGTGCCAGCAGCTTAGGGCACGGGGCCCTCAATCAGCCCCAGCATTTT. Translated, it gives CASSLGHGALNQPQHF.

This clone was detected only a few times. The chain couples TRBV4-2 to TRBJ1-1; maybe TRBD1 (5 bases). V was trimmed by 1 base and J by 1 base, leaving 7 bases between them. Germline CDR1 and CDR2: LGHNA and YNFKEQ. The CDR3 consists of 14 residues. The CDR3 nucleotides are TGTGCCAGCAGCCAAGGGACAACGAACACTGAAGCTTTCTTT. Protein product: CASSQGTTNTEAFF.

The chain links TRBV13 to TRBJ1-4; weak D call: TRBD1 (5 bases). The CDR3 spans 12 residues. V lost 2 bases to trimming and J lost 7 bases, with 5 bases between them. Per germline, CDR1 PRHDT and CDR2 FYEKMQ (reference sequence). The CDR3 DNA is TGTGCCAGCAGCTTAAGGGGTGAAAAACTGTTTTTT. Protein product: CASSLRGEKLFF.

J is TRBJ1-4 and V is TRBV2; tentative D call: TRBD1 (6 bases). V was trimmed by 8 bases and J by 6 bases, leaving 16 bases between them. CDR1 and CDR2 from the germline V gene are SNHLY and FYNNEI. The CDR3 loop spans 14 amino acids. In DNA form, the CDR3 reads TGTGCCAGCCAAGGGGACATAGGGGATGAAAAACTGTTTTTT. Protein sequence: CASQGDIGDEKLFF.

This clone is a singleton in its sample. The chain employs TRBV5-4 and TRBJ2-7, with TRBD1 matching over 9 bases. Trimming at V came to 2 bases and at J to 5 bases, leaving 8 bases not matched to a gene. Germline CDR1 reads SGHNT; CDR2 reads YYREEE (reference sequence). This CDR3 comprises 15 residues. The CDR3 loop reads CASSFRLGQGDEQYF. CDR3 coding DNA: TGTGCCAGCAGCTTCCGTCTGGGACAGGGTGACGAGCAGTACTTC.

This clone appeared a single time. This chain connects TRBV2 to TRBJ1-3; unclear D gene. V was shortened by 0 bases and J by 4 bases, with 7 bases between the two germline ends. The CDR3 extends over 14 amino acids. Germline values: CDR1 SNHLY, CDR2 FYNNEI. CDR3 coding DNA: TGTGCCAGCAGTGAAGCGCAGAAGGGAAACACCATATATTTT. It specifies CASSEAQKGNTIYF.

This chain uses TRBV19 with TRBJ1-5; a possible D gene is TRBD1 (6 bases). Germline V CDR1 and CDR2: LNHDA, SQIVND (reference sequence). V was shortened by 5 bases and J by 0 bases, with 8 bases between the two germline ends. The CDR3 spans 14 residues. This CDR3 reads CASSRQVSNQPQHF. CDR3 sequence (DNA): TGTGCCAGTAGTCGACAGGTTAGCAATCAGCCCCAGCATTTT.

The chain uses TRBV7-9 and TRBJ2-7; D is ambiguous. The CDR3 loop spans 13 amino acids. The germline V and J ends were trimmed by 3 bases and 2 bases, with 8 bases remaining between them. The germline gives CDR1 SEHNR, CDR2 FQNEAQ (reference sequence). The chain's CDR3 is CASSLRTTYEQYF. The DNA for the CDR3 is TGTGCCAGCAGCTTGCGGACCACCTACGAGCAGTACTTC.

In its sample, this clone was seen a few times. The chain combines TRBV6-4 with TRBJ2-3, with D possibly being TRBD1 (7 bases). This CDR3 region has 15 residues. CDR1 MRHNA and CDR2 SNTAGT come from the germline V gene. Deletions cut 4 bases from V and 4 bases from J, with 15 bases between. The CDR3 region is CASSASQGGSDTQYF. The CDR3 DNA sequence: TGTGCCAGCAGTGCCTCTCAGGGGGGCTCAGATACGCAGTATTTT.

The chain couples TRBV7-2 to TRBJ2-7, with 8 bases matching TRBD1. Germline trimming cut 6 bases from V and 4 bases from J; bases unmatched to any gene: 11. CDR1 SGHTA and CDR2 FQGNSA come from the germline V gene. The length of the CDR3 is 15 residues. CDR3 bases: TGTGCCAGCAGTCGTCCCCCGGGACAGGAGTACGAGCAGTACTTC. Translating it yields CASSRPPGQEYEQYF.

The V and J genes are TRBV21-1 and TRBJ2-7. TRBV21-1 is a known pseudogene. The CDR3 covers 16 residues. Written as DNA, the CDR3 is TGTGCCAGCGGAGTGGGGCAGGACTCTAACCTCTGGGAGCAGTACTTC. Protein sequence: CASGVGQDSNLWEQYF.

The genes are TRBV5-1 and TRBJ1-4; 8 bases are a match to TRBD1. There are 17 residues in the CDR3. J gave up 8 bases and V 4 bases, and 16 bases lay outside the gene matches. Germline CDR1 reads SGHRS; CDR2 reads YFSETQ. DNA for the CDR3: TGCGCCAGCAGCCCTACACAAGGACAGGGCTTGAGGGAAAAACTGTTTTTT. This gives the protein CASSPTQGQGLREKLFF.